This record covers a single TCR beta chain. Its binding antigen is unknown. Per-base qualities were not stored, and no clone one base away is much larger. The data belong to a study of blood T cells in healthy people across ages (dated by TCRdb to about 2015). Broadly, across the study: Template switching captured roughly one uniquely barcoded TCR beta cDNA molecule per two T cells in model experiments. To avoid experimental bias, donors of different ages were randomly spread across the sequencing lanes. Donors were grouped into four age groups: young (average 16 years), middle-aged (about 38), aged (around 60) and long-lived (just over 80). Using the same blood draw, the study looked at two additional independent replicas of 1 million unique cDNA reads for two donors, one aged 18 to 30 and the other aged 80 or older. Using deep sequencing normalized with unique cDNA molecular identifiers, the study measured how TCR beta repertoire diversity changes with age. What the study reported, not specific to this receptor: Donor CMV infection status was unknown, potentially confounding age-related changes in expanded clonotypes. As age increased, observed TCR beta diversity per million T cells dropped in a roughly linear way, and a significant reduction was already evident by age 40. Bulk unsorted PBMC profiling prevented conclusive comparison of naive and antigen-experienced compartments. Observed TCR beta diversity correlated strongly with the percentage of naive T cells measured by flow cytometry. Compared with the aged group, more naive CD4+ T cells, fewer expanded clones and increased TCR diversity were shown by the long-lived group, suggesting age selection. Estimates of total diversity based on one million sequenced T cells were considered lower bounds and underestimates.

The approximately 39 donors, aged about 6 to 95 years, were systemically healthy Caucasian individuals from Russia. Approximately 9.3 milliliters of peripheral blood were drawn from each donor into EDTA-treated Vacutainer tubes. PBMCs were isolated by Ficoll-Paque density-gradient centrifugation, with at least 6 million obtained per sample. Trizol reagent was used to extract total RNA from PBMCs, with at least 6 micrograms per sample. The percentages of naive CD45RAhigh/CD27high T cells were determined by flow cytometry on a PBMC aliquot from every donor. Library preparation used 5' RACE. Instrument on record: Illumina HiSeq 2500. A second PCR of roughly 7 to 11 cycles was performed with a sample-barcoded 5' primer and a J-beta primer mix. A unique molecular identifier was introduced onto each TCR beta cDNA molecule by a template-switch 5' adaptor carrying 12 random nucleotides. Each sample yielded at least 3 million CDR3-containing paired-end reads. First-strand cDNA was synthesized from all RNA with the Mint cDNA synthesis kit, primed by a TRBC-specific oligonucleotide. Following uracil-DNA glycosylase treatment, all cDNA underwent a first 18-cycle PCR with the universal primers M1SS and BC2_uni_R. The source study handled its data this way. Normalization of each sample was performed by random selection of 1 million high-quality reads, each carrying a distinct molecular identifier. Reads sharing molecular identifiers were discarded rather than binned into consensus sequences. MiTCR, run with a Q25 quality threshold and the strictest error-elimination algorithm, handled CDR3 identification, clonotype clustering and error correction. A nonparametric unseen species model with Euler transformation was used to estimate a lower bound on total TCR beta diversity. The raw public reads went through TCRdb reprocessing: fastp at Q25, MiXCR clone calling, in-frame beta chains kept. Identical CDR3 protein sequences are pooled into one entry, listed with their most common genes and DNA. TCRdb's processing, not the authors', yielded these V and J calls. The sample table shows about 1.8 million distinct CDR3 sequences, and about 50% are seen once. The top ten clones comprise less than 2.5% of the sample.

The CDR3 sequence holds 16 residues, the cysteine and phenylalanine included. The only DNA kept is the CDR3, 48 bases in frame from the first base. The V end loses 5 bases and the J end loses 7 bases, and a stretch of 21 bases separates them. CDR1 and CDR2, per the germline V gene, are SGHAT and FQNNGV. In this chain, TRBV11-2 is recombined with TRBJ2-1, with the D gene uncertain. The sequence was collected from a woman aged 40 to 49 in good health. The sample taken for sequencing was blood. The CDR3 in this case is CASSLKEATRENEQFF. The DNA reads as follows: TGTGCCAGCAGCCTTAAGGAAGCGACAAGAGAAAATGAGCAGTTCTTC.